The TCR beta chain under discussion was sequenced for a study of T cell clonality in common variable immunodeficiency. This clone was recorded at least ten times. Read sequence stops 3 residues before the CDR3 end, and the germline J gene provides the missing end. Sequencing was performed with immunoSEQ multiplex PCR; in TCRdb, only in-frame clones are kept and a portion is missing. The sample lists about 35,000 clones, none appearing once, the ten largest making up 2.5% to 3%. This CDR3 comprises 15 residues. Between the trimmed V and J ends, which lost 2 bases and 1 base, there was a span of 9 bases. The germline V gene encodes CDR1 MNHEY and CDR2 SVGEGT.

V gene TRBV6-2 or TRBV6-3 combines with J gene TRBJ2-1; TRBD1 is a possible D gene (5 bases). The sequence was obtained from a person aged 18 to 75 in good health. Sequencing was carried out using peripheral blood mononuclear cells. Incomplete CDR3 DNA: TGTGCCAGCAGTTACGGGGCTAGATCCTACAATGAG. The encoded protein is CASSYGARSYNE. The whole CDR3 protein is CASSYGARSYNEQFF.